These 4 T cell receptor beta chains originate from one sample sequenced in a study of blood T cell repertoires in COVID-19. Assay: immunoSEQ multiplex PCR; the TCRdb copy retains only in-frame clones and omits some. The profile shows approximately 160,000 clones, 84% of them singletons. The sample comprised PBMCs or T cells enriched from blood (not recorded which). These receptors were taken from a woman aged 45-65 years who had recovered from COVID-19.

The rearrangement links TRBV7-3 to TRBJ2-1; D possibly corresponds to TRBD2 (6 bases). Trimming removed 1 base at V and 10 bases at J, with 11 bases between. CDR1 SGHTA and CDR2 FQGTGA come from the germline V gene. CDR3 length: 13 amino acids. The CDR3 loop is CASSLSTSGEQFF. The CDR3 nucleotides are TGTGCCAGCAGCTTAAGCACCAGCGGGGAGCAGTTCTTC. Full variable domain (outside the CDR3, taken from reference TRBV7-3 and TRBJ2-1): GAGVSQTPSNKVTEKGKYVELRCDPISGHTALYWYRQSLGQGPEFLIYFQGTGAADDSGLPNDRFFAVRPEGSVSTLKIQRTERGDSAVYLCASSLSTSGEQFFGPGTRLTVL.

The rearrangement joins TRBV6-1 to TRBJ2-5; a possible D gene is TRBD1 (6 bases). This CDR3 is 13 amino acids long. Trimming shortened V by 2 bases and J by 5 bases, and 9 bases separated the two germline ends. Germline CDR1 is MNHNS and CDR2 is SASEGT. DNA for the CDR3: TGTGCCAGCAGTGAAACAGGGACGGAGACCCAGTACTTC. Its protein is CASSETGTETQYF.

The chain joins TRBV15 to TRBJ2-3, with 13 nucleotides matching TRBD2. This CDR3 is 19 amino acids long. V shed 5 bases and J 0 bases; nucleotides not matched to a gene: 11. Germline V gene lookup returns CDR1 LNHNV and CDR2 YYDKDF (reference sequence). The CDR3 region has the DNA TGTGCCACCAGCGGGGGACTAGCGGGATCGGGGGCTAGCACAGATACGCAGTATTTT. Translated: CATSGGLAGSGASTDTQYF.

This clone has only one observation. The J gene is TRBJ1-1, the V gene TRBV6-5; D is undetermined. V gave up 4 bases and J gave up 2 bases, with 8 bases separating them. Germline V CDR1 and CDR2: MNHEY, SVGAGI. This CDR3 has 13 residues. The CDR3 DNA reads TGTGCCAGCAGTTCCCCACTAAACACTGAAGCTTTCTTT. Protein product: CASSSPLNTEAFF.